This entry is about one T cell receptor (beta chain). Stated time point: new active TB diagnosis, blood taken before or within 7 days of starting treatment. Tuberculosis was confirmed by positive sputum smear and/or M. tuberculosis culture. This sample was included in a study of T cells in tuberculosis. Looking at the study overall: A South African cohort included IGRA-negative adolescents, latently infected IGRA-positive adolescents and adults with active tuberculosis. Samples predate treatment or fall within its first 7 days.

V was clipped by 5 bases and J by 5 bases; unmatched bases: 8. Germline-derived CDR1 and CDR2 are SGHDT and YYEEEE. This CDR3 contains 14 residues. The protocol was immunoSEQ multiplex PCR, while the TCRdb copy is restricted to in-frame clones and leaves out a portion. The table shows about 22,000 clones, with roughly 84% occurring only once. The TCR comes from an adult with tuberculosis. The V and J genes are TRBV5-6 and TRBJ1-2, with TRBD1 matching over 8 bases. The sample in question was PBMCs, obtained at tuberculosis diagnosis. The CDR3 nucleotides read TGTGCCAGCAGTTTCGGACAGGGTGGATATGGCTACACCTTC. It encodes CASSFGQGGYGYTF.